This record looks at one TCR beta chain sequence and its context. Its antigen is unknown. No quality values exist for individual bases; no much larger clone is one base distant. Whole blood was collected in K2EDTA tubes by collaborating institutions according to the institutions' own protocols. Collaborator samples were shipped for TCRbeta analysis as frozen whole blood, isolated PBMCs, or DNA extracted from either sample type. In the germline V gene (reference sequence), CDR1 corresponds to SEHNR and CDR2 to FQNEAQ. The CDR3 goes from the cysteine to the phenylalanine over 15 residues. Only the CDR3 DNA is retained, 45 bases long and in frame from the first base. Ends trimmed: V by 3 bases, J by 7 bases; bases unmatched to a gene: 6. This specimen comes from a study of blood T cell repertoires in COVID-19 (dated by TCRdb to 2020 to 2022). General notes on the study: Collaborator samples came from the United States, Italy and Spain and covered acute and convalescent phases of COVID-19. The repertoires were made available in a free public database intended to serve as a resource for research on the immune response to SARS-CoV-2. Sample metadata almost always included a de-identified subject ID, COVID-19 status, age in years and sex. Where available, HLA class I and class II types were obtained from metadata supplied by the sample provider rather than from assay-based typing. Subjects who had been exposed to COVID-19, were actively infected with it, or had recovered from it provided the deeply sampled blood TCRbeta repertoires that made up the dataset. Samples were obtained from the ongoing ImmuneRACE study (first 160 participants) and from over a thousand subjects provided by 6 global collaborators. The prospective study material was composed of cDNA or gDNA derived from T cells, B-cell-depleted T cells, or PBMCs. General conclusions and limits of the study: The quantity of clinical and demographic metadata differed by source and by participant and was supplied without curation.

TCRbeta CDR3 regions were amplified from genomic DNA using the immunoSEQ Assay, a bias-controlled multiplex PCR. In the authors' own workflow: Within the assay, amplification of reference gene primers was used to estimate how many nucleated cells each sample contained. To quantify the absolute abundance of each unique TCRbeta CDR3 rearrangement, sequence reads were collapsed and filtered. For each sample, productive Simpson clonality was calculated as the square root of Simpson's diversity index over productive rearrangements. TCRdb carries this immuneACCESS record with in-frame sequences only. Its versions omit some clonotypes, under half of them owing to an unresolved V gene in the studies checked, with the rest unexplained. Clone size and V and J calls were adopted from that table, with D and trimming inferred from the DNA. This sample gives 210,000 or so clones in total; around 90% of them show up just once. Around 1.2% of the sample belongs to the ten largest clones.

The V and J segments used are TRBV7-9 and TRBJ2-4; TRBD1 agrees with 10 junctional bases. Sequenced: peripheral blood. The sequence was collected from a man in his thirties or forties with acute or convalescent COVID-19. The nucleotides are TGTGCCAGCAGCTTGTGGGACAGGGGTTCGAACATTCAGTACTTC. It translates as CASSLWDRGSNIQYF.